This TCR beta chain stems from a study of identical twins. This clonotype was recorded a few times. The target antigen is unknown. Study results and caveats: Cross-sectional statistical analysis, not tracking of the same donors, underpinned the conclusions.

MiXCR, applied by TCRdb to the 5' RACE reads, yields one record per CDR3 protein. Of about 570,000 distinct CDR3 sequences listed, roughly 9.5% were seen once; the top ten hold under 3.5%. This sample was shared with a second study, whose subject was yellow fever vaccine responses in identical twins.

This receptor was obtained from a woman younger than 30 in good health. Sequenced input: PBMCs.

The CDR3 protein is CSARDTRPMDFTDTQYF. The DNA of the CDR3 is TGCAGTGCTAGAGACACCCGACCAATGGACTTCACAGATACGCAGTATTTT. This chain joins TRBV20-1 and TRBJ2-3; D is perhaps TRBD2 (5 bases). Germline V gene sequence: CDR1 DFQATT, CDR2 SNEGSKA (reference sequence). There are 17 residues in the CDR3. V was trimmed by 0 bases and J by 2 bases, leaving 18 bases between them.